These 26 T cell receptor beta chains were sequenced from one sample in a study of CD8+ T cells in alopecia areata. Sequencing used cDNA as its template, made by extracting RNA and reverse transcribing it. Sequencing used immunoSEQ multiplex PCR; TCRdb keeps in-frame clones, though not all of them. The sample has around 150,000 clones; around three fifths are singletons. Treatment specified: oral pan-JAK inhibitor, 5-10 mg twice daily. Material: CD4+ T cells sorted from blood, obtained at week 24, from a patient treated with tofacitinib. Receptor source: a human donor with alopecia areata.

This sequence joins TRBV18 and TRBJ1-1, with D unresolved. The CDR3 spans 14 residues. The germline CDR1 and CDR2 sequences are KGHSH and LQKENI. The germline V and J ends were trimmed by 3 bases and 6 bases, with 14 bases remaining between them. CDR3 in amino acids: CASSPTSGKSEAFF. The CDR3 region has the DNA TGTGCCAGCTCACCCACCTCCGGGAAATCTGAAGCTTTCTTT. Filled out from reference TRBV18 and TRBJ1-1, the complete variable domain reads NAGVMQNPRHLVRRRGQEARLRCSPMKGHSHVYWYRQLPEEGLKFMVYLQKENIIDESGMPKERFSAEFPKEGPSILRIQQVVRGDSAAYFCASSPTSGKSEAFFGQGTRLTVV.

A few counts support this clone. The chain joins TRBV7-8 to TRBJ1-6; tentative D call: TRBD1 (5 bases). This CDR3 spans 13 amino acids. The V gene lost 1 base and the J gene lost 10 bases, with 8 bases spanning the gap. Germline lookup yields CDR1 SGHVS and CDR2 FQNEAQ. For the CDR3, the DNA is TGTGCCAGCAGCTTAGGACAGCTCTCACCCCTCCACTTT. Protein product: CASSLGQLSPLHF.

Concerning this clone: The same CDR3 can be traced to other DNA sequences in this sample. The genes are TRBV6-5 and TRBJ2-7, with D possibly TRBD2 on 5 matching bases. Germline values: CDR1 MNHEY, CDR2 SVGAGI. The ends were cut back, 2 bases at V and 2 bases at J, with 10 bases in the middle. The CDR3 runs 14 residues. CDR3 in DNA: TGTGCCAGCAGTTACGATCGGGGTCCCTACGAGCAGTACTTC. It is translated as CASSYDRGPYEQYF.

This sequence joins TRBV7-9 and TRBJ1-1; D call uncertain. Germline CDR1 SEHNR, CDR2 FQNEAQ (reference sequence). The CDR3 spans 17 residues. V lost 0 bases, J lost 0 bases, and 14 bases lay in between. The CDR3 spells CASSLARRTPMNTEAFF. Written as DNA, the CDR3 is TGTGCCAGCAGCTTAGCCAGGAGAACCCCCATGAACACTGAAGCTTTCTTT.

The V gene is TRBV30, the J gene TRBJ2-5, with 9 positions matching TRBD1. Germline CDR1 and CDR2: GTSNPN and SVGIG (reference sequence). V shed 3 bases and J 5 bases; nucleotides not matched to a gene: 13. The CDR3 is made up of 16 amino acids. This chain's CDR3 is CAWSRLLGQGSETQYF. The CDR3 nucleotides are TGTGCCTGGAGCCGACTCCTGGGACAGGGTAGCGAGACCCAGTACTTC.

The chain combines TRBV7-3 with TRBJ2-1, with D maybe TRBD2 (6 bases). Germline V gene data show CDR1 as SGHTA and CDR2 as FQGTGA. This CDR3 has 17 amino acids. V was pared by 5 bases and J by 0 bases, with 17 bases between. The CDR3 region is CASSQTPGDPSYNEQFF. The CDR3 DNA sequence: TGTGCCAGCAGCCAAACCCCGGGGGACCCCTCCTACAATGAGCAGTTCTTC.

This clone was seen more than once but under ten times. The rearrangement links TRBV30 to TRBJ1-1; no definite D call. V gave up 2 bases and J gave up 6 bases, with 10 bases separating them. The CDR3 contains 12 residues. From germline, CDR1 is GTSNPN and CDR2 SVGIG (reference sequence). CDR3 coding DNA: TGTGCCTGGAGTTCTATCGCCGCTGAAGCTTTCTTT. This encodes CAWSSIAAEAFF. The complete variable domain, with remaining parts taken from reference TRBV30 and TRBJ1-1, reads SQTIHQWPATLVQPVGSPLSLECTVEGTSNPNLYWYRQAAGRGLQLLFYSVGIGQISSEVPQNLSASRPQDRQFILSSKKLLLSDSGFYLCAWSSIAAEAFFGQGTRLTVV.

The J gene is TRBJ2-3, the V gene TRBV5-1; 8 nucleotides line up with TRBD1. Germline V gives CDR1 SGHRS, CDR2 YFSETQ. Trimming at V came to 5 bases and at J to 3 bases, leaving 17 bases not matched to a gene. This CDR3 has 18 amino acids. The CDR3 DNA reads TGCGCCAGCAGGCCGAGGAGGAAACAGGGGGAGTGGACAGATACGCAGTATTTT. Translated: CASRPRRKQGEWTDTQYF. The full variable domain, its missing parts supplied by reference TRBV5-1 and TRBJ2-3, is KAGVTQTPRYLIKTRGQQVTLSCSPISGHRSVSWYQQTPGQGLQFLFEYFSETQRNKGNFPGRFSGRQFSNSRSEMNVSTLELGDSALYLCASRPRRKQGEWTDTQYFGPGTRLTVL.

The CDR3 DNA sequence: TGCGCCAGCACGGCAGGTCTGAACACTGAAGCTTTCTTT. This encodes CASTAGLNTEAFF. This chain links TRBV4-1 with TRBJ1-1; unclear D gene. From germline, CDR1 is MGHRA and CDR2 YSYEKL. CDR3 length: 13 residues. V was cut by 7 bases and J by 0 bases, with 9 bases left in between.

The chain couples TRBV2 to TRBJ1-2; no clear D gene. The CDR3 extends over 13 amino acids. Trimming took off 6 bases at V and 0 bases at J, with 8 bases between the two ends. Germline assignment: CDR1 SNHLY and CDR2 FYNNEI. The CDR3 nucleotides read TGTGCCAGCAGGGCCGAAGCTAACTATGGCTACACCTTC. It yields the protein CASRAEANYGYTF. The full variable domain, its missing parts supplied by reference TRBV2 and TRBJ1-2, is EPEVTQTPSHQVTQMGQEVILRCVPISNHLYFYWYRQILGQKVEFLVSFYNNEISEKSEIFDDQFSVERPDGSNFTLKIRSTKLEDSAMYFCASRAEANYGYTFGSGTRLTVV.

The CDR3 is CASALGGDTGELFF. CDR3 in DNA: TGTGCCAGCGCACTTGGGGGCGACACCGGGGAGCTGTTTTTT. The V gene is TRBV7-8, the J gene TRBJ2-2; a possible D gene is TRBD1 (6 bases). The CDR3 consists of 14 residues. The V and J ends lost 8 bases and 3 bases respectively, with 13 bases between them. Germline CDR1 reads SGHVS; CDR2 reads FQNEAQ.

The chain is built from TRBV5-8 and TRBJ1-2, with 7 bases aligning to TRBD1. This CDR3 spans 13 amino acids. Germline CDR1 reads SGHTS; CDR2 reads YDEGEE. With 4 bases clipped from V and 3 bases from J, the junction kept 3 bases outside the gene matches. Here the CDR3 DNA reads TGTGCCAGCAGCCGACAGGGAGACTATGGCTACACCTTC. Its translation is CASSRQGDYGYTF.

The sample holds a few counts of this clone. The chain has TRBV29-1 and TRBJ1-2; D is unresolved. The length of the CDR3 is 12 residues. Germline V gene lookup returns CDR1 SQVTM and CDR2 ANQGSEA. The V and J ends lost 0 bases and 5 bases respectively, with 7 bases between them. The CDR3 DNA follows: TGCAGCGTTGAAGAATTCAATTATGGCTACACCTTC. Its protein is CSVEEFNYGYTF.

Note on this clone: Other DNA sequences in this sample translate to the same CDR3. The chain joins TRBV6-1 to TRBJ2-5; no definite D call. The CDR3 sequence is 12 residues long. The germline gives CDR1 MNHNS, CDR2 SASEGT. The V end was cut by 10 bases, the J end by 5 bases, with 14 bases between. This CDR3 reads CATGTGGETQYF. CDR3 sequence (DNA): TGTGCCACCGGAACGGGCGGTGAGACCCAGTACTTC.

This clone was detected a few times. The CDR3 sequence is CASSSESGDEQYF. DNA for the CDR3: TGTGCCAGCAGCTCAGAGAGTGGCGACGAGCAGTACTTC. This sequence joins TRBV5-6 and TRBJ2-7, with unresolved D. Germline CDR1 reads SGHDT; CDR2 reads YYEEEE. The CDR3 spans 13 residues. V was pared by 3 bases and J by 5 bases, with 12 bases between.

This clone was observed a handful of times. The chain combines TRBV14 with TRBJ2-5; no firm D call. The CDR3 is 12 residues long. The V gene's germline CDR1 is SGHDN and CDR2 FVKESK. The V end was cut by 0 bases, the J end by 7 bases, with 6 bases between. CDR3 DNA: TGTGCCAGCAGCCAAGAATTGGGGACCCAGTACTTC. Its protein product is CASSQELGTQYF.

The count of this clone is one. V is TRBV29-1 and J is TRBJ1-1; D gene ambiguous. Trimming left V 1 base short and J 8 bases short, with 14 bases between. The CDR3 totals 13 residues. Germline V CDR1 and CDR2: SQVTM, ANQGSEA. CDR3: CSVEGRTVLEAFF. CDR3 bases: TGCAGCGTTGAAGGGCGGACGGTACTGGAAGCTTTCTTT.

The chain couples TRBV6-5 to TRBJ1-2; D is uncertain. Germline CDR1 is MNHEY and CDR2 is SVGAGI. Between the trimmed V and J ends, which lost 5 bases and 0 bases, there was a span of 10 bases. The CDR3 has 14 residues. In DNA, the CDR3 is TGTGCCAGCAGTCTACAGCCTTCTAACTATGGCTACACCTTC. Protein product: CASSLQPSNYGYTF.

This clone was observed a single time. The DNA for the CDR3 is TGTGCCAGCACCGGAGACACTTACCCAGATACGCAGTATTTT. It is translated as CASTGDTYPDTQYF. This chain joins TRBV2 and TRBJ2-3; no firm D call. This CDR3 comprises 14 residues. V lost 7 bases and J 4 bases, leaving 15 bases between the germline ends. Germline V gene data show CDR1 as SNHLY and CDR2 as FYNNEI.

This chain uses TRBV9 with TRBJ2-6; 11 bases are a match to TRBD2. This CDR3 region has 18 residues. V trimming: 0 bases; J trimming: 3 bases; junction bases outside the gene matches: 5. The V gene's germline CDR1 is SGDLS and CDR2 YYNGEE. CDR3 loop: CASSVGLAGIVGANVLTF. For the CDR3, the DNA is TGTGCCAGCAGCGTAGGACTAGCGGGGATAGTTGGGGCCAACGTCCTGACTTTC.

This clone was counted only a few times. Just one base apart from a much larger clone, this may be a read error. The chain employs TRBV27 and TRBJ2-1, with 8 bases that match TRBD2. Germline V gene lookup returns CDR1 MNHEY and CDR2 SMNVEV (reference sequence). V was clipped by 6 bases and J by 5 bases; unmatched bases: 12. This CDR3 has 16 amino acids. The DNA of the CDR3 is TGTGCCAGCAGCCCAATAGGCGGGGGGATTGACAATGAGCAGTTCTTC. Encoded protein: CASSPIGGGIDNEQFF.

This clone was counted a few times. This chain uses TRBV18 with TRBJ2-7; 12 nucleotides agree with TRBD1. With 3 bases clipped from V and 6 bases from J, the junction kept 6 bases outside the gene matches. The V gene's germline CDR1 is KGHSH and CDR2 LQKENI. The length of the CDR3 is 15 residues. The CDR3 DNA is TGTGCCAGCTCACCCGTCGGGACAGGGGGCGCCGAGCAGTACTTC. Translation gives CASSPVGTGGAEQYF.

CDR3 protein: CASSLQYNEQFF. In DNA, the CDR3 is TGTGCCAGCAGCTTACAGTACAATGAGCAGTTCTTC. The J gene is TRBJ2-1, the V gene TRBV7-9; D is ambiguous. This CDR3 has 12 amino acids. The germline CDR1 and CDR2 sequences are SEHNR and FQNEAQ (reference sequence). V lost 2 bases and J lost 4, with 3 bases in between. Full variable domain (remainder filled in from reference TRBV7-9 and TRBJ2-1): DTGVSQNPRHKITKRGQNVTFRCDPISEHNRLYWYRQTLGQGPEFLTYFQNEAQLEKSRLLSDRFSAERPKGSFSTLEIQRTEQGDSAMYLCASSLQYNEQFFGPGTRLTVL.

This clone was observed once. The chain couples TRBV5-6 to TRBJ2-5; D not certain. This CDR3 has 12 residues. The germline V and J ends were trimmed by 4 bases and 12 bases, with 16 bases remaining between them. Germline assignment: CDR1 SGHDT and CDR2 YYEEEE. In DNA form, the CDR3 reads TGTGCCAGCAGCCCGGTCCGGGCTGGGGAGTACTTC. This translates into CASSPVRAGEYF.

V usage is TRBV11-1 and J usage is TRBJ2-2; D not certain. Germline CDR1 and CDR2: SGHAT and FQDESV (reference sequence). The CDR3 covers 13 residues. Here the CDR3 DNA reads TGTGCGAGTGCCCCATTTGGGGCCGGGGAGCTGTTTTTT. Its translation: CASAPFGAGELFF.

Here the CDR3 DNA reads TGTGCCAGCAGCCAAGACGGTAATCAGCCCCAGCATTTT. Amino acid sequence: CASSQDGNQPQHF. The chain is built from TRBV4-2 and TRBJ1-5; D call uncertain. V was pared by 0 bases and J by 4 bases, with 4 bases between. Germline CDR1 LGHNA, CDR2 YNFKEQ. The CDR3 is 13 residues long.